Given below is one T cell receptor (beta chain) in context. Its target is unknown. This record belongs to a study of OX40 agonist ivuxolimab in advanced cancers. At the level of the study: Recorded diagnoses for dose-escalation patients were hepatocellular carcinoma, melanoma, renal cell or head and neck cancer.

Generated by immunoSEQ multiplex PCR, the TCRdb table keeps only in-frame clones and is missing some. Here the sample spans more than 95,000 clones, over 85% being singletons. Whole-study results and caveats: CD8+ T cells (on average) carried more expanded clones than CD4+ T cells. At 0.1 to 3.0 mg/kg, CD4+ and CD8+ blood T cells expanded clonally by week 6.

The TCR comes from an adult with an advanced solid tumor such as melanoma, head and neck, liver or kidney cancer. The source was CD4+ or CD8+ T cells sorted from blood, collected in a trial of the OX40 agonist ivuxolimab.

The CDR3 nucleotides read TGTGCCAGCAGCATCGAGGGGCGAAGCAATCAGCCCCAGCATTTT. Encoded protein: CASSIEGRSNQPQHF. V gene TRBV7-8 combines with J gene TRBJ1-5, with D perhaps matching TRBD1 (5 bases). The CDR3 covers 15 residues. The germline V and J ends were trimmed by 5 bases and 1 base, with 12 bases remaining between them. Germline-derived CDR1 and CDR2 are SGHVS and FQNEAQ.